These T cell receptor beta chains were read from a single sample in a study of blood T cell repertoires in COVID-19. Assay: immunoSEQ multiplex PCR; the TCRdb copy retains only in-frame clones and omits some. The sample lists more than 85,000 clones; around 81% were seen once. Sequencing used peripheral blood. The receptors stem from a man in his 60s with acute or convalescent COVID-19. Each CDR3 is given with its conserved first and last residue. A D gene is named only where the DNA matches it firmly. Rows may omit the clone size; those that give it use once, few, many or a size class.

V	D	J	size	CDR3	DNA
TRBV4-1	TRBD1	TRBJ2-1	NA	CASSGTGRNVNEQFF	TGCGCCAGCAGCGGGACAGGGAGAAACGTGAATGAGCAGTTCTTC
TRBV28	NA	TRBJ1-6	NA	CASSLGSSPLHF	TGTGCCAGCAGTTTGGGCAGCTCACCCCTCCACTTT
TRBV19	NA	TRBJ2-3	NA	CASSTRLPGDTQYF	TGTGCCAGTAGTACTCGACTACCCGGGGATACGCAGTATTTT
TRBV4-1	TRBD1	TRBJ2-7	NA	CASSQGRTGGWGEQYF	TGCGCCAGCAGCCAAGGACGGACAGGGGGCTGGGGCGAGCAGTACTTC
TRBV27	NA	TRBJ2-2	NA	CASTPMGLGTGELFF	TGTGCCAGCACCCCCATGGGCCTGGGCACCGGGGAGCTGTTTTTT
TRBV7-3	TRBD1	TRBJ2-1	NA	CASSPDRGNYNEQFF	TGTGCCAGCAGCCCCGACAGGGGAAATTACAATGAGCAGTTCTTC
TRBV18	NA	TRBJ1-5	NA	CASSQQNQPQHF	TGTGCCAGCTCGCAACAGAATCAGCCCCAGCATTTT
TRBV29-1	TRBD1	TRBJ1-1	NA	CSARTGNTEAFF	TGCAGCGCCCGGACAGGGAATACTGAAGCTTTCTTT
TRBV12-3/TRBV12-4	NA	TRBJ1-3	NA	CATGGTDRNTIYF	TGTGCCACAGGCGGGACCGACCGAAACACCATATATTTT
TRBV11-2	TRBD1	TRBJ2-7	NA	CASSERQGVIYEQYF	TGTGCCAGCAGCGAAAGACAGGGGGTCATCTACGAGCAGTACTTC
TRBV5-6	TRBD2	TRBJ2-3	NA	CASSLGTSVNTDTQYF	TGTGCCAGCAGCTTGGGGACTAGCGTCAACACAGATACGCAGTATTTT
TRBV7-6	NA	TRBJ2-3	NA	CASSLETGPPRTDTQYF	TGTGCCAGCAGCTTAGAGACAGGACCTCCCCGCACAGATACGCAGTATTTT
TRBV18	NA	TRBJ2-4	NA	CASSPAGRNIQYF	TGTGCCAGCTCACCTGCTGGGCGAAACATTCAGTACTTC
TRBV6-5	NA	TRBJ1-6	NA	CASRETSNSPLHF	TGTGCCAGCCGGGAGACGTCTAATTCACCCCTCCACTTT
TRBV4-3	NA	TRBJ1-1	NA	CASSQQGSNTEAFF	TGCGCCAGCAGCCAACAGGGAAGTAACACTGAAGCTTTCTTT
TRBV9	TRBD2	TRBJ2-1	NA	CASSPQMTSGGNNEQFF	TGTGCCAGCAGCCCGCAGATGACTAGCGGGGGTAACAATGAGCAGTTCTTC
TRBV14	NA	TRBJ1-1	NA	CASSQFMNTEAFF	TGTGCCAGCAGCCAGTTCATGAACACTGAAGCTTTCTTT
TRBV18	TRBD1	TRBJ1-4	NA	CASSQQGAGEKLFF	TGTGCCAGCTCACAGCAGGGGGCGGGTGAAAAACTGTTTTTT
TRBV4-3	TRBD2	TRBJ2-3	NA	CASSQDRAGVATDTQYF	TGCGCCAGCAGCCAAGACAGGGCGGGAGTTGCCACAGATACGCAGTATTTT
TRBV19	TRBD1	TRBJ2-1	NA	CASSMTGGQYNEQFF	TGTGCCAGTAGTATGACAGGGGGCCAATACAATGAGCAGTTCTTC
TRBV6-5	NA	TRBJ2-3	NA	CASRSEGGTDTQYF	TGTGCCAGCAGATCCGAGGGGGGCACAGATACGCAGTATTTT
TRBV11-2	NA	TRBJ2-1	NA	CASSTIQGGGEQFF	TGTGCCAGCAGCACCATACAGGGAGGGGGTGAGCAGTTCTTC
TRBV4-1	NA	TRBJ2-5	NA	CASSLDYRERETQYF	TGCGCCAGCAGCCTGGATTACAGGGAACGAGAGACCCAGTACTTC
TRBV19	TRBD2	TRBJ2-3	NA	CASSMQAGGRVDTQYF	TGTGCCAGTAGTATGCAAGCGGGGGGGCGGGTAGATACGCAGTATTTT
TRBV19	TRBD1	TRBJ1-5	few	CASTGGGGQPQHF	TGTGCCAGTACAGGGGGTGGGGGTCAGCCCCAGCATTTT
TRBV28	TRBD2	TRBJ2-3	NA	CASTVSGSVTDTQYF	TGTGCCAGCACCGTTAGCGGGAGCGTCACAGATACGCAGTATTTT
TRBV6-5	NA	TRBJ1-2	NA	CASTSRSGNYGYTF	TGTGCCAGCACGAGCAGAAGCGGTAACTATGGCTACACCTTC
TRBV4-2	TRBD1	TRBJ1-1	NA	CASSQEGDRGNTEAFF	TGTGCCAGCAGCCAAGAGGGGGACAGAGGGAACACTGAAGCTTTCTTT
TRBV5-6	NA	TRBJ2-5	few	CASSLRIRETQYF	TGTGCCAGCAGCTTAAGAATCCGGGAGACCCAGTACTTC
TRBV6-2/TRBV6-3	TRBD1	TRBJ1-6	NA	CASSYPLDRGNSPLHF	TGTGCCAGCAGTTACCCCTTGGACAGGGGGAATTCACCCCTCCACTTT
TRBV3-1/TRBV3-2	TRBD2	TRBJ2-1	few	CASSLFLADNEQFF	TGTGCCAGCAGCCTGTTTCTAGCGGACAATGAGCAGTTCTTC
TRBV10-3	TRBD2	TRBJ2-1	NA	CAIRASGRSYNEQFF	TGTGCCATCAGAGCTAGCGGGAGATCCTACAATGAGCAGTTCTTC
TRBV27	NA	TRBJ1-1	once	CASIALTGTEAFF	TGTGCCAGCATCGCCCTAACGGGTACTGAAGCTTTCTTT
TRBV10-1	NA	TRBJ1-6	NA	CASSGQANSPLHF	TGCGCCAGCAGTGGACAGGCAAATTCACCCCTCCACTTT
TRBV3-1/TRBV3-2	NA	TRBJ1-2	NA	CASSQRGYGYTF	TGTGCCAGCAGCCAGCGGGGCTATGGCTACACCTTC
TRBV19	TRBD1	TRBJ1-6	NA	CASSPWTGKWDSPLHF	TGTGCCAGTAGTCCTTGGACAGGGAAGTGGGATTCACCCCTCCACTTT
TRBV15	NA	TRBJ1-1	NA	CATSREPGKNTEAFF	TGTGCCACCAGCAGAGAACCAGGAAAGAACACTGAAGCTTTCTTT
TRBV2	NA	TRBJ1-5	NA	CASQGAGNQPQHF	TGTGCCAGCCAGGGTGCGGGCAATCAGCCCCAGCATTTT
TRBV5-1	NA	TRBJ2-5	few	CASSLEETQYF	TGCGCCAGCAGCTTAGAGGAGACCCAGTACTTC
TRBV11-2	NA	TRBJ2-1	NA	CASSLEAFNEQFF	TGTGCCAGCAGCTTAGAGGCTTTCAATGAGCAGTTCTTC